The 21 T cell receptor beta chains in this list originate from one sample, sequenced in a study of T cells in Graves' hyperthyroidism and ophthalmopathy. The source material, RNA transcripts, was used to amplify TCR beta CDR3 regions. A first-round RT-PCR of the TCR CDR3 used the HTBI primer set. TCRdb fed the multiplex PCR reads into MiXCR, producing one record per CDR3 protein. The sample lists some 550,000 distinct CDR3 sequences, roughly 20% occurring once. The source material was blood. The receptors shown here come from a man aged 18 to 29 with Graves' hyperthyroidism.

In this sample, this clonotype turned up many times. This chain connects TRBV11-1 to TRBJ2-5, with 8 nucleotides matching TRBD2. The ends lost 5 bases at V and 4 bases at J; junction bases unmatched: 15. In germline, CDR1 is SGHAT, CDR2 FQDESV (reference sequence). The length of the CDR3 is 17 residues. CDR3 nucleotide sequence: TGTGCCAGCAGCCCCACCGGGAGGGCAGTTATGGGAGAGACCCAGTACTTC. Encoded protein: CASSPTGRAVMGETQYF. The full variable domain, in which reference TRBV11-1 and TRBJ2-5 provide the parts outside the CDR3, is EAEVAQSPRYKITEKSQAVAFWCDPISGHATLYWYRQILGQGPELLVQFQDESVVDDSQLPKDRFSAERLKGVDSTLKIQPAELGDSAMYLCASSPTGRAVMGETQYFGPGTRLLVL.

Ten or more counts support this clonotype. The CDR3 here is CASSPYRDISRRTEAFF. CDR3 DNA sequence: TGTGCCAGCAGCCCATACCGGGACATCTCAAGGCGGACTGAAGCTTTCTTT. The gene calls are TRBV7-9 and TRBJ1-1; maybe TRBD1 (6 bases). Trimming pared 5 bases from V and 5 bases from J, leaving 24 bases between. CDR1 is SEHNR, CDR2 FQNEAQ, per germline (reference sequence). CDR3 length equals 17 residues.

This clonotype has ten or more counts. The rearrangement links TRBV4-2 to TRBJ1-2; D gene unclear. Trimming left V 0 bases short and J 5 bases short, with 7 bases between. The CDR3 runs 13 residues. The germline gives CDR1 LGHNA, CDR2 YNFKEQ. Written as DNA, the CDR3 is TGTGCCAGCAGCCAAGATGAAGGGTATGGCTACACCTTC. Its protein product is CASSQDEGYGYTF.

This clonotype was counted ten times or more. The chain couples TRBV11-2 to TRBJ2-5, with TRBD2 matching over 10 bases. The CDR3 has 16 amino acids. The ends lost 4 bases at V and 4 bases at J; junction bases unmatched: 9. Per the germline V gene, CDR1 is SGHAT and CDR2 is FQNNGV. CDR3: CASSSPLAGAGETQYF. The CDR3 coding sequence is TGTGCCAGCAGCTCCCCCCTAGCGGGGGCGGGAGAGACCCAGTACTTC.

This clonotype came up many times. This chain uses TRBV12-3 or TRBV12-4 with TRBJ1-1, with D perhaps TRBD1 (5 bases). This CDR3 has 15 residues. Trimming left V 3 bases short and J 4 bases short, with 15 bases between. CDR3 coding DNA: TGTGCCAGCAGTTTGCTAGGGGCTGGTAGCACTGAAGCTTTCTTT. Protein product: CASSLLGAGSTEAFF.

This clonotype was counted at least ten times. The genes are TRBV7-2 and TRBJ2-5; D assignment may be TRBD1 or TRBD2 (5 bases each). Germline V CDR1 and CDR2: SGHTA, FQGNSA. Trimming stripped 7 bases from V and 2 bases from J, with 17 bases between. The CDR3 is made up of 15 amino acids. CDR3 residues: CASTRRPGPQETQYF. In DNA form, the CDR3 reads TGTGCCAGCACCCGCAGACCGGGACCTCAAGAGACCCAGTACTTC.

This clonotype has only a few counts. The rearrangement uses TRBV7-9 and TRBJ2-7; 7 bases align to TRBD1. V dropped 5 bases and J dropped 6; count of bases not matched to a gene: 7. The CDR3 runs to 13 residues. From germline, CDR1 is SEHNR and CDR2 FQNEAQ (reference sequence). The chain's CDR3 is CASSQTGVGEQYF. The CDR3 coding sequence is TGTGCCAGCAGCCAAACAGGGGTGGGCGAGCAGTACTTC.

This clonotype has a count of ten or more. V and J are TRBV28 and TRBJ1-5, with 12 bases matching TRBD1. J lost 0 bases, V lost 6 bases, and 9 bases had no gene match. Germline CDR1 MDHEN, CDR2 SYDVKM. The CDR3 is made up of 18 amino acids. DNA of the CDR3: TGTGCCAGCAGCAAGGGACAGGGGGCCCAATATAGCAATCAGCCCCAGCATTTT. Residues: CASSKGQGAQYSNQPQHF.

The sample holds many counts of this clonotype. The chain joins TRBV7-9 to TRBJ2-7; tentative D call: TRBD2 (7 bases). Looked up from germline, CDR1 is SEHNR and CDR2 is FQNEAQ (reference sequence). The CDR3 extends over 12 amino acids. V dropped 8 bases and J dropped 6 bases, with 14 bases sitting between them. CDR3 region: CASAGALAEQYF. In nucleotides, the CDR3 is TGTGCCAGCGCGGGGGCGCTGGCCGAGCAGTACTTC.

This clonotype showed up many times. The chain's CDR3 is CAWTMGTNTEAFF. The CDR3 bases are TGTGCCTGGACCATGGGAACAAACACTGAAGCTTTCTTT. The chain recombines TRBV30 with TRBJ1-1; D unresolved. V dropped 4 bases and J dropped 2 bases, with 11 bases sitting between them. CDR1 is GTSNPN and CDR2 is SVGIG in the germline V gene (reference sequence). This CDR3 has 13 residues.

This clonotype was seen many times. CDR3 sequence (DNA): TGTGCCAGCAGTTTAGATCTCCGGGGGCGAGGCTATGGCTACACCTTC. Translating gives CASSLDLRGRGYGYTF. The rearrangement links TRBV28 to TRBJ1-2; TRBD1 might be the D (6 bases). Trimming took off 2 bases at V and 4 bases at J, with 17 bases between the two ends. Germline V gene data show CDR1 as MDHEN and CDR2 as SYDVKM. This CDR3 spans 16 amino acids.

This clonotype was recorded a few times. This chain uses TRBV20-1 with TRBJ1-1; D gene uncertain. The CDR3 runs to 10 residues. V lost 6 bases and J lost 5, with 7 bases in between. Germline lookup yields CDR1 DFQATT and CDR2 SNEGSKA (reference sequence). The CDR3 spells CSAKRTEAFF. CDR3 nucleotide sequence: TGCAGTGCAAAGCGGACTGAAGCTTTCTTT.

J is TRBJ1-1 and V is TRBV6-5; unclear D gene. The CDR3 consists of 14 residues. V gave up 7 bases and J gave up 0 bases, with 12 bases separating them. The germline CDR1 and CDR2 sequences are MNHEY and SVGAGI. The CDR3 region has the DNA TGTGCCAGCAATTCGCCCGGGTTGAACACTGAAGCTTTCTTT. It codes for CASNSPGLNTEAFF.

V and J are TRBV20-1 and TRBJ2-1, with D unclear. The CDR3 sequence is 12 residues long. Germline assignment: CDR1 DFQATT and CDR2 SNEGSKA (reference sequence). V was trimmed by 1 base and J by 7 bases, leaving 8 bases between them. The CDR3 nucleotides are TGCAGTGCTAGAGTGCTGGAAAATGAGCAGTTCTTC. Amino acid sequence: CSARVLENEQFF.

This clonotype has ten or more counts. The V gene is TRBV12-3 or TRBV12-4, the J gene TRBJ1-3; 7 bases map to TRBD1. Germline trimming cut 7 bases from V and 0 bases from J; bases unmatched to any gene: 6. CDR3 length equals 15 residues. The CDR3 is CASKRWDSSGNTIYF. DNA for the CDR3: TGTGCCAGCAAAAGGTGGGACAGCTCTGGAAACACCATATATTTT.

At least ten counts were recorded for this clonotype. The chain joins TRBV12-3 or TRBV12-4 to TRBJ1-6; D unresolved. The V gene lost 7 bases and the J gene lost 6 bases, with 16 bases spanning the gap. The CDR3 is made up of 15 amino acids. In nucleotides, the CDR3 is TGTGCCAGCACAAAGTCCAGCCCCACTAATTCACCCCTCCACTTT. This gives the protein CASTKSSPTNSPLHF.

The chain carries TRBV6-2 or TRBV6-3 and TRBJ2-7, with TRBD1 as a possible D gene (5 bases). CDR3 length: 16 residues. Deletions cut 2 bases from V and 0 bases from J, with 14 bases between. Per the germline V gene, CDR1 is MNHEY and CDR2 is SVGEGT. The CDR3 is CASSYPKTALSYEQYF. The CDR3 nucleotides are TGTGCCAGCAGTTACCCGAAGACAGCCCTCTCCTACGAGCAGTACTTC.

The CDR3: CAINPFYEQYF. DNA for the CDR3: TGTGCCATCAACCCCTTCTACGAGCAGTACTTC. The chain recombines TRBV10-3 with TRBJ2-7; D call uncertain. The ends were cut back, 7 bases at V and 3 bases at J, with 7 bases in the middle. Germline assignment: CDR1 ENHRY and CDR2 SYGVKD. The CDR3 is 11 residues long.

The chain couples TRBV28 to TRBJ2-2; the match to TRBD2 covers 11 bases. CDR1 is MDHEN, CDR2 SYDVKM, per germline. This CDR3 has 17 residues. Germline trimming cut 2 bases from V and 5 bases from J; bases unmatched to any gene: 7. Written as DNA, the CDR3 is TGTGCCAGCAGTTTAGGTAGCGGGAGGGCCCGGACCGGGGAGCTGTTTTTT. Protein sequence: CASSLGSGRARTGELFF. The entire variable domain, with the rest obtained from reference TRBV28 and TRBJ2-2, is as follows: DVKVTQSSRYLVKRTGEKVFLECVQDMDHENMFWYRQDPGLGLRLIYFSYDVKMKEKGDIPEGYSVSREKKERFSLILESASTNQTSMYLCASSLGSGRARTGELFFGEGSRLTVL.

J is TRBJ2-2 and V is TRBV4-1; D may be TRBD2 (6 bases). The germline gives CDR1 MGHRA, CDR2 YSYEKL. Trimming left V 2 bases short and J 4 bases short, with 11 bases between. The CDR3 runs to 15 residues. The CDR3 here is CASSQSGLGTGELFF. The CDR3 nucleotides read TGCGCCAGCAGCCAAAGCGGGTTGGGCACCGGGGAGCTGTTTTTT.

This clonotype has ten or more counts. The J gene is TRBJ1-2, the V gene TRBV2; TRBD1 aligns across 8 bases. The J segment lost 4 bases and the V segment lost 10 bases, leaving 14 bases of the junction unmatched. The CDR3 runs to 15 residues. The germline V gene encodes CDR1 SNHLY and CDR2 FYNNEI. The CDR3: CATSDQGAGSYGYTF. In DNA form, the CDR3 reads TGTGCCACTTCTGATCAGGGGGCTGGGTCCTATGGCTACACCTTC.